This TCR beta chain originates from a study of T-cell memory formation after mild COVID-19. TCRdb fed the 5' RACE reads into MiXCR, producing one record per CDR3 protein. Of roughly 300,000 distinct CDR3 sequences listed, about 16% are singletons. The ends were cut back, 1 base at V and 1 base at J, with 12 bases in the middle. Germline loops: CDR1 SGHAT, CDR2 FQNNGV. CDR3 length: 16 residues. Input material: PBMCs or a T cell subset sorted from them (not recorded which). The chain combines TRBV11-2 with TRBJ2-3, with D possibly matching TRBD2 (5 bases). This TCR was recovered from a man aged 18 to 30 who had mild COVID-19 (a few samples of this study predate the infection). Cell type and time point are not known. CDR3 in amino acids: CASSLGASLGTDTQYF. DNA of the CDR3: TGTGCCAGCAGCTTAGGGGCTAGCCTGGGCACAGATACGCAGTATTTT.